What follows are 25 T cell receptor beta chains derived from one specimen sequenced in a study of OX40 agonist ivuxolimab in advanced cancers. Method: immunoSEQ multiplex PCR; TCRdb's copy keeps in-frame clones and lacks some. This sample yields around 70,000 clones, of which just under 85% are seen a single time; around 1.8% belongs to the top ten. Sequenced material: CD4+ or CD8+ T cells sorted from blood, taken in a trial of the OX40 agonist ivuxolimab. These TCRs come from an adult with an advanced solid tumor such as melanoma, head and neck, liver or kidney cancer.

V usage is TRBV19 and J usage is TRBJ2-1; TRBD1 matches 8 bases. Germline loops: CDR1 LNHDA, CDR2 SQIVND (reference sequence). This CDR3 spans 14 amino acids. V was pared by 5 bases and J by 4 bases, with 4 bases of the junction left unmatched. The CDR3 DNA reads as TGTGCCAGTAGTGGAAGACAGGGGTACAATGAGCAGTTCTTC. It encodes CASSGRQGYNEQFF.

This chain links TRBV11-1 with TRBJ2-3; no clear D. Trimming shortened V by 3 bases and J by 4 bases, and 8 bases separated the two germline ends. The CDR3 runs to 13 residues. Germline CDR1 is SGHAT and CDR2 is FQDESV (reference sequence). CDR3 amino acids: CASSFSDPDTQYF. The CDR3 DNA reads as TGTGCCAGCAGCTTCAGTGACCCAGATACGCAGTATTTT. The variable domain in full, completed from reference TRBV11-1 and TRBJ2-3, reads EAEVAQSPRYKITEKSQAVAFWCDPISGHATLYWYRQILGQGPELLVQFQDESVVDDSQLPKDRFSAERLKGVDSTLKIQPAELGDSAMYLCASSFSDPDTQYFGPGTRLTVL.

This clone came up a few times. The chain has TRBV5-1 and TRBJ2-7; no clear D. V lost 5 bases and J lost 3, with 6 bases in between. The CDR3 length is 11 residues. Germline V gene sequence: CDR1 SGHRS, CDR2 YFSETQ. CDR3 nucleotides: TGCGCCAGCAGGTCTTTCTACGAGCAGTACTTC. This encodes CASRSFYEQYF. Full variable domain (remainder filled in from reference TRBV5-1 and TRBJ2-7): KAGVTQTPRYLIKTRGQQVTLSCSPISGHRSVSWYQQTPGQGLQFLFEYFSETQRNKGNFPGRFSGRQFSNSRSEMNVSTLELGDSALYLCASRSFYEQYFGPGTRLTVT.

The rearrangement joins TRBV21-1 to TRBJ2-2; no check of the table's D call, TRBD2, against the DNA was made. TRBV21-1 is a recognized pseudogene. The CDR3 contains 16 residues. The CDR3 sequence is CASSKGRATNTGELFF. In DNA, the CDR3 is TGTGCCAGCAGCAAAGGGCGGGCTACGAACACCGGGGAGCTGTTTTTT.

The V gene is TRBV30, the J gene TRBJ2-1, with 7 positions matching TRBD2. CDR3 size: 15 residues. Germline lookup yields CDR1 GTSNPN and CDR2 SVGIG (reference sequence). V shed 4 bases, J shed 4 bases, and the junction held 10 bases outside the gene matches. In DNA form, the CDR3 reads TGTGCCTGGACGGCCGGGCTAGCGGAGTACAATGAGCAGTTCTTC. Translating gives CAWTAGLAEYNEQFF.

This chain links TRBV19 with TRBJ2-5; 10 nucleotides match TRBD1. Germline values: CDR1 LNHDA, CDR2 SQIVND (reference sequence). The CDR3 runs 14 residues. Trimming took 6 bases from V and 3 from J; bases not matched to a gene: 4. The CDR3 nucleotides are TGTGCCAGTAGGGACAGGGGGAACGAAGAGACCCAGTACTTC. Protein sequence: CASRDRGNEETQYF.

Only one count was recorded for this clone. The rearrangement links TRBV2 to TRBJ1-2; 9 bases are shared with TRBD1. Germline CDR1 reads SNHLY; CDR2 reads FYNNEI. V gave up 6 bases and J gave up 4 bases; unmatched junction bases: 15. CDR3 length: 17 residues. In DNA form, the CDR3 reads TGTGCCAGCAGACGGACAGGGGAGAACTATATGGGCTATGGCTACACCTTC. This translates into CASRRTGENYMGYGYTF.

This clone is classed as medium-sized. The chain has TRBV4-1 and TRBJ1-2; no firm D call. CDR3 length equals 13 residues. Per germline, CDR1 MGHRA and CDR2 YSYEKL. The V and J ends lost 0 bases and 1 base respectively, with 3 bases between them. CDR3 DNA sequence: TGCGCCAGCAGCCAAGACGATAACTATGGCTACACCTTC. It translates to CASSQDDNYGYTF.

This clone was observed once. The CDR3 reads CASSLVSRGVQPQHF. The CDR3 region has the DNA TGTGCCAGCAGTCTGGTTAGTCGGGGTGTTCAGCCCCAGCATTTT. J is TRBJ1-5 and V is TRBV28, with D unresolved. The germline CDR1 and CDR2 sequences are MDHEN and SYDVKM. The CDR3 consists of 15 residues. Trimming removed 5 bases from V and 6 bases from J, with 17 bases in between.

The rearrangement joins TRBV6-6 to TRBJ2-7; 7 bases are shared with TRBD1. Germline CDR1 and CDR2: MNHNY and SVGAGI (reference sequence). The CDR3 is 14 residues long. V dropped 7 bases and J dropped 4; count of bases not matched to a gene: 10. For the CDR3, the DNA is TGTGCCAGCATCAGGGACAGTTCTTTTTACGAGCAGTACTTC. Translated: CASIRDSSFYEQYF.

The chain recombines TRBV6-5 with TRBJ2-2, with D maybe TRBD2 (5 bases). CDR1 and CDR2 from the germline V gene are MNHEY and SVGAGI. This CDR3 is built from 16 residues. V shed 0 bases and J shed 6 bases, with 14 bases lying between them. This CDR3 is CASSYSAGEVPGELFF. The CDR3 DNA sequence: TGTGCCAGCAGTTACTCTGCGGGCGAGGTCCCCGGGGAGCTGTTTTTT.

CDR3 coding DNA: TGCGCCAGCAGCTTGAACGAGGGGGCGTATGGCTACACCTTC. This sequence encodes CASSLNEGAYGYTF. The genes are TRBV5-1 and TRBJ1-2, with 7 bases matching TRBD1. Germline-derived CDR1 and CDR2 are SGHRS and YFSETQ. V lost 1 base, J lost 5 bases, and 5 bases stayed unmatched. The CDR3 loop spans 14 amino acids.

The V call is TRBV19, the J call TRBJ1-6; weak D call: TRBD1 (5 bases). Between the trimmed V and J ends, which lost 6 bases and 11 bases, there was a span of 11 bases. Germline V gene lookup returns CDR1 LNHDA and CDR2 SQIVND (reference sequence). This CDR3 comprises 12 residues. CDR3 nucleotides: TGTGCCAGTAGCAATCCGGGGCCACCCCTCCACTTT. It translates to CASSNPGPPLHF.

This clone was found a few times. The chain combines TRBV18 with TRBJ1-2; the match to TRBD1 covers 9 bases. This CDR3 contains 16 residues. The junction had 10 bases not matched to a gene; V was cut back by 5 bases and J by 3 bases. CDR1 is KGHSH, CDR2 LQKENI, per germline. CDR3 DNA: TGTGCCAGCTCATCAACCGGGACAGGGATTGACTATGGCTACACCTTC. This gives the protein CASSSTGTGIDYGYTF.

The chain carries TRBV27 and TRBJ1-2, with TRBD1 matching over 8 bases. The V and J ends lost 4 bases and 4 bases, in that order; junction bases with no gene match: 5. Germline V CDR1 and CDR2: MNHEY, SMNVEV (reference sequence). The CDR3 runs to 14 residues. DNA of the CDR3: TGTGCCAGCAGTTCCGGGACAGGAATCTATGGCTACACCTTC. As protein: CASSSGTGIYGYTF.

The genes are TRBV7-3 and TRBJ2-3; TRBD2 might be the D (6 bases). This CDR3 is 13 amino acids long. Germline V CDR1 and CDR2: SGHTA, FQGTGA. The V end was cut by 2 bases, the J end by 7 bases, with 10 bases between. The CDR3 nucleotides are TGTGCCAGCAGCTTAGGAGGGGTGTATACGCAGTATTTT. It codes for CASSLGGVYTQYF. Full variable domain (missing parts from reference TRBV7-3 and TRBJ2-3): GAGVSQTPSNKVTEKGKYVELRCDPISGHTALYWYRQSLGQGPEFLIYFQGTGAADDSGLPNDRFFAVRPEGSVSTLKIQRTERGDSAVYLCASSLGGVYTQYFGPGTRLTVL.

This chain joins TRBV5-1 and TRBJ2-5, with 14 bases that match TRBD2. The CDR3 is 17 residues long. Per the germline V gene, CDR1 is SGHRS and CDR2 is YFSETQ. J lost 2 bases, V lost 4 bases, and 7 bases had no gene match. The CDR3 sequence: CASSPRTSGRRQETQYF. The CDR3 bases are TGCGCCAGCAGCCCGAGGACTAGCGGGAGGCGGCAAGAGACCCAGTACTTC.

The chain carries TRBV28 and TRBJ1-4; perhaps TRBD1 as D (5 bases). CDR1 is MDHEN, CDR2 SYDVKM, per germline. CDR3 length equals 16 residues. Trimming stripped 5 bases from V and 5 bases from J, with 18 bases between. This CDR3 reads CASSPPPGRTNEKLFF. The CDR3 DNA reads TGTGCCAGCAGTCCACCGCCCGGGAGGACAAATGAAAAACTGTTTTTT.

The chain joins TRBV30 to TRBJ1-5; D unclear. This CDR3 region has 14 residues. Germline loops: CDR1 GTSNPN, CDR2 SVGIG (reference sequence). The V and J ends lost 0 bases and 5 bases respectively, with 11 bases between them. The CDR3: CAWSVRDGDQPQHF. For the CDR3, the DNA is TGTGCCTGGAGTGTAAGGGATGGGGATCAGCCCCAGCATTTT. Together with reference TRBV30 and TRBJ1-5, the CDR3 gives the full variable domain: SQTIHQWPATLVQPVGSPLSLECTVEGTSNPNLYWYRQAAGRGLQLLFYSVGIGQISSEVPQNLSASRPQDRQFILSSKKLLLSDSGFYLCAWSVRDGDQPQHFGDGTRLSIL.

The V gene is TRBV4-3, the J gene TRBJ1-1; D possibly corresponds to TRBD1 (6 bases). The CDR3 length is 16 residues. Trimming cost V 4 bases and J 1 base, with 16 bases left between them. The germline V gene encodes CDR1 LGHNA and CDR2 YSLEER. In DNA, the CDR3 is TGCGCCAGCAGCCTCCTACCCGCAGGGGAGAACACTGAAGCTTTCTTT. Protein: CASSLLPAGENTEAFF.

V and J are TRBV2 and TRBJ2-1; D is uncertain. V lost 9 bases, J lost 1 base, and 10 bases lay in between. Per germline, CDR1 SNHLY and CDR2 FYNNEI. CDR3 length: 13 amino acids. This CDR3 is CARLTSSYNEQFF. DNA of the CDR3: TGTGCCAGATTGACGTCTTCCTACAATGAGCAGTTCTTC.

This rearrangement joins TRBV19 to TRBJ2-1; D is perhaps TRBD1 or TRBD2 (5 bases each). V lost 3 bases, J lost 7 bases, and 13 bases lay in between. This CDR3 is 14 amino acids long. The germline V gene encodes CDR1 LNHDA and CDR2 SQIVND (reference sequence). The CDR3, as DNA: TGTGCCAGTAGTATCGCCAGGGAGCGGAATGAGCAGTTCTTC. Encoded protein: CASSIARERNEQFF.

The chain recombines TRBV5-1 with TRBJ2-7; no clear D. The germline CDR1 and CDR2 sequences are SGHRS and YFSETQ. V lost 0 bases, J lost 2 bases, and 9 bases lay in between. This CDR3 region has 14 residues. Here the CDR3 reads CASSLGKKTYEQYF. The DNA of the CDR3 is TGCGCCAGCAGCTTGGGGAAGAAAACCTACGAGCAGTACTTC.

J is TRBJ2-2 and V is TRBV30; D is ambiguous. The CDR3 consists of 14 residues. Germline CDR1 is GTSNPN and CDR2 is SVGIG (reference sequence). V lost 2 bases to trimming and J lost 5 bases, with 12 bases between them. CDR3 DNA: TGTGCCTGGAGTATTGATTTGTCGACCGGGGAGCTGTTTTTT. Residues: CAWSIDLSTGELFF.

V gene TRBV19 combines with J gene TRBJ1-2; the D is unclear. CDR3 size: 12 residues. The germline gives CDR1 LNHDA, CDR2 SQIVND (reference sequence). V lost 5 bases and J 6 bases, leaving 10 bases between the germline ends. CDR3: CASSVAANGYTF. The CDR3 bases are TGTGCCAGTAGTGTCGCGGCGAATGGCTACACCTTC.